The T cell receptor beta chain described here comes from a study of T cells expressing NK-cell markers. Study findings and constraints: Dominant NKG2C+ clonotypes were found to form roughly 1.0-7.0% of CD8+ T cells in 5 or 6 donors.

5'RACE template switching with UMIs produced the TCR beta cDNA. From the 5' RACE reads, TCRdb lists one entry per CDR3 protein and no DNA. This sample contains 350,000 to 450,000 distinct CDR3 sequences. The CDR3 has 17 amino acids. CDR1 MNHEY and CDR2 SMNVEV come from the germline V gene (reference sequence). Regarding this clonotype: Its antigen is unidentified.

The J gene is TRBJ2-3, the V gene TRBV27; TCRdb's D call, TRBD1, is unchecked because there is no DNA. The origin of this receptor is a man aged 18-69 years in good health. Sample: blood T cells: a sorted CD56 or NKG2C T cell subset, CD4+ or CD8+ T cells, or bulk PBMC T cells (not recorded which). CDR3 residues: CASRPPAQGAGTDTQYF.